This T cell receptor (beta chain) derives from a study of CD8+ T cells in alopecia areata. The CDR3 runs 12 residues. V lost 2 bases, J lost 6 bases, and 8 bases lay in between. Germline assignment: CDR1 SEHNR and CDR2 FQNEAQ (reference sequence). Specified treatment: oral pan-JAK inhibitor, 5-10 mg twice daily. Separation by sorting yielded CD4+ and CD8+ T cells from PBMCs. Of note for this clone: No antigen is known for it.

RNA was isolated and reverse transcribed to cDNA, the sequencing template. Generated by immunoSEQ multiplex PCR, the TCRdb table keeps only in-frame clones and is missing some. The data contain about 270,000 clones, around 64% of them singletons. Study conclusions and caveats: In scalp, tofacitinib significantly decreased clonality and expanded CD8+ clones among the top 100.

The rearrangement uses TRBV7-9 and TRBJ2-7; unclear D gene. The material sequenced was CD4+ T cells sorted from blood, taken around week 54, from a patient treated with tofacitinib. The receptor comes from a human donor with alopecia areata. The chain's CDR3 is CASSLQESEQYF. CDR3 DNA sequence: TGTGCCAGCAGCTTACAGGAGTCCGAGCAGTACTTC.